This passage covers 28 T cell receptor beta chains from one sample sequenced in a study of shared clonotypes between healthy human individuals. Sequencing was performed with immunoSEQ multiplex PCR; in TCRdb, only in-frame clones are kept and a portion is missing. The table records about 110,000 clones, approximately 70% of them present only once. Source material: memory CD8+ T cells sorted from blood. Subset described: CD45RO+ cells pooled with CCR7-negative TemRA cells. Receptors were obtained from a woman aged 30 to 39 in good health.

The J gene is TRBJ2-5, the V gene TRBV6-5; 7 bases are shared with TRBD1. The J segment lost 3 bases and the V segment lost 7 bases, leaving 8 bases of the junction unmatched. The germline V gene has CDR1 MNHEY and CDR2 SVGAGI. CDR3 length equals 14 residues. The CDR3 is CASTQLGGEETQYF. The CDR3, as DNA: TGTGCCAGCACTCAATTAGGGGGCGAAGAGACCCAGTACTTC.

The chain is built from TRBV28 and TRBJ1-2, with TRBD1 matching 7 bases. In germline, CDR1 is MDHEN, CDR2 SYDVKM. The CDR3 length is 12 residues. V was pared by 5 bases and J by 11 bases, with 8 bases of the junction left unmatched. The CDR3 reads CASSPVNRGYTF. CDR3 DNA: TGTGCCAGCAGTCCCGTGAACAGGGGTTACACCTTC.

A single count supports this clone. The V call is TRBV5-5, the J call TRBJ1-1; D not certain. V shed 2 bases and J shed 5 bases, with 7 bases lying between them. The germline CDR1 and CDR2 sequences are SGHKS and YYEKEE (reference sequence). The CDR3 totals 12 residues. The CDR3 protein is CASSLLGTEAFF. The CDR3 coding sequence is TGTGCCAGCAGCTTACTAGGAACTGAAGCTTTCTTT.

The chain uses TRBV29-1 and TRBJ2-6; D is possibly TRBD1 (6 bases). Germline lookup yields CDR1 SQVTM and CDR2 ANQGSEA. The germline V and J ends were trimmed by 5 bases and 1 base, with 12 bases remaining between them. CDR3 length: 15 amino acids. CDR3 protein: CSVTNGQSGANVLTF. The CDR3 DNA follows: TGCAGCGTTACTAATGGACAGTCTGGGGCCAACGTCCTGACTTTC.

This chain uses TRBV10-3 with TRBJ1-5, with D hard to call. The length of the CDR3 is 15 residues. V was pared by 1 base and J by 2 bases, with 9 bases between. Germline CDR1 ENHRY, CDR2 SYGVKD. The CDR3 here is CAISEWSPGNQPQHF. The CDR3 DNA is TGTGCCATCAGTGAGTGGTCCCCCGGCAATCAGCCCCAGCATTTT.

This clone is categorized as medium-sized (0.01 to 0.1%). The V call is TRBV6-6, the J call TRBJ1-5; D ambiguous. Germline-derived CDR1 and CDR2 are MNHNY and SVGAGI (reference sequence). V lost 0 bases and J 1 base, leaving 10 bases between the germline ends. The CDR3 spans 16 residues. Here the CDR3 reads CASSYSEGHSNQPQHF. The CDR3 bases are TGTGCCAGCAGTTACTCGGAAGGGCACAGCAATCAGCCCCAGCATTTT.

A few counts support this clone. The rearrangement joins TRBV7-9 to TRBJ1-4; D may be TRBD1 (5 bases). Germline V CDR1 and CDR2: SEHNR, FQNEAQ (reference sequence). Trimming took off 6 bases at V and 4 bases at J, with 15 bases between the two ends. The CDR3 sequence is 15 residues long. CDR3 sequence (DNA): TGTGCCAGCAGTACAGACAGCGGGAATAATGAAAAACTGTTTTTT. Translated: CASSTDSGNNEKLFF. Full variable domain (missing parts from reference TRBV7-9 and TRBJ1-4): DTGVSQNPRHKITKRGQNVTFRCDPISEHNRLYWYRQTLGQGPEFLTYFQNEAQLEKSRLLSDRFSAERPKGSFSTLEIQRTEQGDSAMYLCASSTDSGNNEKLFFGSGTQLSVL.

This chain uses TRBV5-1 with TRBJ1-2, with TRBD1 as a possible D gene (5 bases). The germline V and J ends were trimmed by 0 bases and 4 bases, with 19 bases remaining between them. Germline CDR1 SGHRS, CDR2 YFSETQ. CDR3 length: 17 residues. The CDR3 is CASSLAGVGVPLYGYTF. CDR3 sequence (DNA): TGCGCCAGCAGCTTGGCCGGGGTGGGGGTACCGCTCTATGGCTACACCTTC.

The V gene is TRBV7-8, the J gene TRBJ2-7; perhaps TRBD1 as D (5 bases). V lost 5 bases and J 2 bases, leaving 16 bases between the germline ends. Germline CDR1 SGHVS, CDR2 FQNEAQ. The CDR3 is 15 amino acids. CDR3 amino acids: CASSPAGLGAYEQYF. For the CDR3, the DNA is TGTGCCAGCAGCCCCGCCGGGCTAGGGGCCTACGAGCAGTACTTC.

The chain carries TRBV19 and TRBJ1-5; D gene unclear. This CDR3 has 15 amino acids. V dropped 4 bases and J dropped 4 bases, with 14 bases sitting between them. Germline CDR1 reads LNHDA; CDR2 reads SQIVND (reference sequence). This CDR3 reads CASSKITVGNQPQHF. CDR3 in DNA: TGTGCCAGTAGTAAGATTACGGTGGGGAATCAGCCCCAGCATTTT.

The V call is TRBV2, the J call TRBJ2-1; D may be TRBD2 (6 bases). CDR3 length equals 16 residues. Trimming shortened V by 4 bases and J by 5 bases, and 18 bases separated the two germline ends. Looked up from germline, CDR1 is SNHLY and CDR2 is FYNNEI. This chain's CDR3 is CASSGPTSFGNNEQFF. The CDR3 DNA sequence: TGTGCCAGCAGTGGCCCGACTAGTTTCGGTAACAATGAGCAGTTCTTC.

The genes are TRBV6-1 and TRBJ2-7; D is undetermined. The length of the CDR3 is 12 residues. V was cut by 0 bases and J by 5 bases, with 5 bases left in between. The germline V gene encodes CDR1 MNHNS and CDR2 SASEGT. For the CDR3, the DNA is TGTGCCAGCAGTGAAGCCGGCCACGAGCAGTACTTC. Translating gives CASSEAGHEQYF.

The chain combines TRBV7-9 with TRBJ2-3; unclear D gene. Germline V lookup: CDR1 SEHNR, CDR2 FQNEAQ (reference sequence). This CDR3 has 16 residues. The V and J ends lost 1 base and 2 bases respectively, with 13 bases between them. The CDR3 bases are TGTGCCAGCAGCTTAGTTTTGGGCGGATACACAGATACGCAGTATTTT. Translated, it gives CASSLVLGGYTDTQYF.

The J gene is TRBJ1-1, the V gene TRBV5-1; 7 nucleotides align to TRBD1. The ends lost 2 bases at V and 0 bases at J; junction bases unmatched: 10. This CDR3 has 17 residues. The germline CDR1 and CDR2 sequences are SGHRS and YFSETQ. CDR3 residues: CASSFGDRTIMNTEAFF. In nucleotides, the CDR3 is TGCGCCAGCAGCTTTGGGGACAGAACAATAATGAACACTGAAGCTTTCTTT.

The V gene is TRBV5-6, the J gene TRBJ2-7; D unclear. Germline assignment: CDR1 SGHDT and CDR2 YYEEEE. V was cut by 0 bases and J by 7 bases, with 8 bases left in between. This CDR3 is 12 amino acids long. The CDR3 nucleotides read TGTGCCAGCAGCTTGGCCGGTGGTGAGCAGTACTTC. Translating gives CASSLAGGEQYF.

The chain is built from TRBV4-1 and TRBJ2-2; no reliable D call. The CDR3 has 12 residues. Germline V CDR1 and CDR2: MGHRA, YSYEKL. The germline V and J ends were trimmed by 4 bases and 5 bases, with 5 bases remaining between them. The CDR3 region has the DNA TGCGCCAGCAGCCCGACAACCGGGGAGCTGTTTTTT. It translates to CASSPTTGELFF.

This clone has just one count. This chain uses TRBV7-9 with TRBJ1-5; tentatively, D is TRBD1 (5 bases). The V end lost 2 bases, the J end lost 0 bases, and 20 bases lay between the germline ends. This CDR3 is 19 amino acids long. The V gene's germline CDR1 is SEHNR and CDR2 FQNEAQ (reference sequence). The CDR3 is CASSLSSGTELYSNQPQHF. Written as DNA, the CDR3 is TGTGCCAGCAGCTTATCCTCCGGGACCGAATTATATAGCAATCAGCCCCAGCATTTT.

The chain employs TRBV19 and TRBJ2-7; 12 bases agree with TRBD2. From germline, CDR1 is LNHDA and CDR2 SQIVND (reference sequence). This CDR3 comprises 17 residues. J lost 3 bases, V lost 6 bases, and 12 bases had no gene match. The CDR3 coding sequence is TGTGCCAGTAGCCCACTAGCGGGAGGCTTCCCCTACTACGAGCAGTACTTC. Translated, it gives CASSPLAGGFPYYEQYF.

The chain carries TRBV4-1 and TRBJ2-1; possibly TRBD2 for D (5 bases). Germline V gene sequence: CDR1 MGHRA, CDR2 YSYEKL. This CDR3 has 13 amino acids. V was clipped by 8 bases and J by 7 bases, with 15 bases between them. The CDR3 DNA follows: TGCGCCAGCCATCAGCCAGGAGGTAATGAGCAGTTCTTC. Translated, it gives CASHQPGGNEQFF.

The chain has TRBV21-1 and TRBJ2-7; TRBD2, the table's D call, was not compared with the DNA. TRBV21-1 constitutes a pseudogene. The CDR3 contains 17 residues. The CDR3 DNA reads TGTGCCAGCAGCAAATGGGGGTTAGCGGGAAGGACCTACGAGCAGTACTTC. Protein product: CASSKWGLAGRTYEQYF.

The chain uses TRBV6-5 and TRBJ2-2; 10 nucleotides align to TRBD2. J lost 7 bases, V lost 2 bases, and 7 bases had no gene match. The CDR3 sequence is 16 residues long. Germline values: CDR1 MNHEY, CDR2 SVGAGI. CDR3 sequence (DNA): TGTGCCAGCAGTTACCAGCGGGAGGGCCCGGTCGGGGAGCTGTTTTTT. Its protein is CASSYQREGPVGELFF.

The chain links TRBV7-3 to TRBJ2-7; no reliable D call. The germline V gene encodes CDR1 SGHTA and CDR2 FQGTGA. V lost 2 bases and J lost 3, with 8 bases in between. The CDR3 length is 13 residues. In DNA form, the CDR3 reads TGTGCCAGCAGCTTAGTCCCCGACTACGAGCAGTACTTC. Protein: CASSLVPDYEQYF.

The gene calls are TRBV5-1 and TRBJ2-7; TRBD1 matches at 9 bases. The CDR3 totals 19 residues. Germline values: CDR1 SGHRS, CDR2 YFSETQ. Trimming at V came to 3 bases and at J to 5 bases, leaving 21 bases not matched to a gene. CDR3 amino acids: CASSSKYLRGQGFVDEQYF. The CDR3 bases are TGCGCCAGCAGCTCCAAATATTTAAGGGGACAGGGCTTCGTCGACGAGCAGTACTTC.

This rearrangement joins TRBV6-1 to TRBJ2-7; 7 nucleotides align to TRBD1. This CDR3 has 13 residues. V was pared by 8 bases and J by 3 bases, with 7 bases of the junction left unmatched. CDR1 is MNHNS, CDR2 SASEGT, per germline. The CDR3 sequence is CASAGTANYEQYF. In DNA form, the CDR3 reads TGTGCCAGCGCCGGGACAGCCAACTACGAGCAGTACTTC.

V is TRBV11-2 and J is TRBJ2-7, with TRBD1 matching 10 bases. Trimming took 5 bases from V and 5 from J; bases not matched to a gene: 9. The CDR3 runs 15 residues. Looked up from germline, CDR1 is SGHAT and CDR2 is FQNNGV. CDR3 sequence (DNA): TGTGCCAGCAGCCCCAGGGACAGGGGTGCCAACGAGCAGTACTTC. This translates into CASSPRDRGANEQYF.

Points on this clone: It is likely a read error: a sequence one base away is far more abundant. J is TRBJ2-3 and V is TRBV25-1; D uncertain. CDR3 length: 13 residues. Looked up from germline, CDR1 is MGHDK and CDR2 is SYGVNS. The V gene lost 3 bases and the J gene lost 1 base, with 5 bases spanning the gap. The CDR3 DNA is TGTGCCAGCAGTGACCCGGGCACAGATACGCAGTATTTT. Translating it yields CASSDPGTDTQYF.

V is TRBV19 and J is TRBJ2-3, with 8 bases matching TRBD1. Germline CDR1 reads LNHDA; CDR2 reads SQIVND (reference sequence). The J segment lost 1 base and the V segment lost 6 bases, leaving 3 bases of the junction unmatched. CDR3 length equals 14 residues. CDR3 in DNA: TGTGCCAGTAGGGTGACAGGGGGCACAGATACGCAGTATTTT. Amino acid sequence: CASRVTGGTDTQYF.

The V call is TRBV27, the J call TRBJ2-7; D unresolved. The germline V gene has CDR1 MNHEY and CDR2 SMNVEV (reference sequence). The CDR3 loop spans 14 amino acids. Trimming took off 2 bases at V and 5 bases at J, with 13 bases between the two ends. The CDR3 DNA reads TGTGCCAGCAGTTTAACTGTCTCCGGCCACGAGCAGTACTTC. As protein: CASSLTVSGHEQYF.